This TCR beta chain was captured in a study of blood T cell repertoires in COVID-19. V dropped 6 bases and J dropped 4 bases, with 16 bases sitting between them. The CDR3 has 15 residues. Per the germline V gene, CDR1 is MNHEY and CDR2 is SVGAGI. Original analysis: Amplification with reference gene primers provided the estimates of nucleated cell counts. Measured with immunoSEQ multiplex PCR; TCRdb has only the in-frame clones, and not every one. V and J calls plus clone size are reproduced from that table; the DNA served to infer D and trimming. The table lists approximately 250,000 clones, 65% to 90% of them singletons.

Sequencing input: peripheral blood. The sequence was collected from a middle-aged man with COVID-19, enrolled during active disease. The rearrangement joins TRBV6-5 to TRBJ1-5; D ambiguous. This chain's CDR3 is CASRQQPSPNQPQHF. DNA of the CDR3: TGTGCCAGCAGGCAACAGCCCAGCCCGAATCAGCCCCAGCATTTT.